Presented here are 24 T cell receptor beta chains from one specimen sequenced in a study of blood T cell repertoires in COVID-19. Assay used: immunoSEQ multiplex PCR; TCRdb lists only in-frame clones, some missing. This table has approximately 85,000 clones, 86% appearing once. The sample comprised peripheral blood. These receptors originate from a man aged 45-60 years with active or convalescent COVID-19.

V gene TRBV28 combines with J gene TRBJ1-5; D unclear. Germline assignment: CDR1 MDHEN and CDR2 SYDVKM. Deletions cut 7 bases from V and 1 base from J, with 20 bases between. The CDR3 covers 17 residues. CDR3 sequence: CASTDSSGYRSNQPQHF. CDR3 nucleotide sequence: TGTGCCAGCACCGACTCTTCCGGATATCGGAGCAATCAGCCCCAGCATTTT.

The CDR3 sequence is CSVEGHTGGYEQYF. Here the CDR3 DNA reads TGCAGCGTTGAAGGGCATACAGGGGGCTATGAGCAGTACTTC. The chain has TRBV29-1 and TRBJ2-7; 9 nucleotides agree with TRBD1. Germline CDR1 and CDR2: SQVTM and ANQGSEA. The CDR3 length is 14 residues. V was clipped by 1 base and J by 7 bases; unmatched bases: 8.

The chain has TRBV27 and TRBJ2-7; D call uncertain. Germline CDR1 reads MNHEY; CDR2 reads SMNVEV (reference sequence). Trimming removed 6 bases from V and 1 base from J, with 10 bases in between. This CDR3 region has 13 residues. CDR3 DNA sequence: TGTGCCAGCAGCCCGACTGCGTCCTACGAGCAGTACTTC. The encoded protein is CASSPTASYEQYF.

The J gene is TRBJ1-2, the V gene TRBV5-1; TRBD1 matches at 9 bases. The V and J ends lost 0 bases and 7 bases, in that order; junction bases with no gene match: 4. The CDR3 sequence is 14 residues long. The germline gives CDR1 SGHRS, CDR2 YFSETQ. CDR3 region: CASSLAPTGGGYTF. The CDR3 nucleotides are TGCGCCAGCAGCTTGGCCCCGACAGGGGGTGGCTACACCTTC. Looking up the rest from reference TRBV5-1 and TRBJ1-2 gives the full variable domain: KAGVTQTPRYLIKTRGQQVTLSCSPISGHRSVSWYQQTPGQGLQFLFEYFSETQRNKGNFPGRFSGRQFSNSRSEMNVSTLELGDSALYLCASSLAPTGGGYTFGSGTRLTVV.

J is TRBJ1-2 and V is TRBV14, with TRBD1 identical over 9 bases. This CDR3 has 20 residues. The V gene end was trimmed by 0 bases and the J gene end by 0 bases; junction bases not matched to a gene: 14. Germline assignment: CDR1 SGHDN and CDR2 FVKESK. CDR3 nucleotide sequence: TGTGCCAGCAGCCAAGATTCTTTTGGGAGGACAGGGGTGGCTAACTATGGCTACACCTTC. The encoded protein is CASSQDSFGRTGVANYGYTF.

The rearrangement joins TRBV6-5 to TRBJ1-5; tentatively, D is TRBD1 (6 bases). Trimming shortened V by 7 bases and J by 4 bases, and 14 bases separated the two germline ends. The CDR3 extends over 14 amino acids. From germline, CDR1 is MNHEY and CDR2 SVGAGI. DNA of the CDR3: TGTGCCAGCAAAGGCCAGGGGCAAAATCAGCCCCAGCATTTT. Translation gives CASKGQGQNQPQHF.

The CDR3 sequence is CASSPETGGGYGYTF. The CDR3 DNA is TGTGCCAGCAGCCCGGAGACAGGGGGCGGGTATGGCTACACCTTC. The chain employs TRBV7-8 and TRBJ1-2, with 10 nucleotides matching TRBD1. In germline, CDR1 is SGHVS, CDR2 FQNEAQ. V was pared by 5 bases and J by 5 bases, with 8 bases of the junction left unmatched. This CDR3 is built from 15 residues.

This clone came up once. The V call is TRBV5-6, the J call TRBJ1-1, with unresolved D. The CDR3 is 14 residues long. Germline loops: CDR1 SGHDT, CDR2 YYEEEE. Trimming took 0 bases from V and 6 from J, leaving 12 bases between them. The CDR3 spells CASSLGQELAEAFF. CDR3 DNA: TGTGCCAGCAGCTTGGGACAAGAGTTAGCTGAAGCTTTCTTT. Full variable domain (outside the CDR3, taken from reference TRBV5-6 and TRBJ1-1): DAGVTQSPTHLIKTRGQQVTLRCSPKSGHDTVSWYQQALGQGPQFIFQYYEEEERQRGNFPDRFSGHQFPNYSSELNVNALLLGDSALYLCASSLGQELAEAFFGQGTRLTVV.

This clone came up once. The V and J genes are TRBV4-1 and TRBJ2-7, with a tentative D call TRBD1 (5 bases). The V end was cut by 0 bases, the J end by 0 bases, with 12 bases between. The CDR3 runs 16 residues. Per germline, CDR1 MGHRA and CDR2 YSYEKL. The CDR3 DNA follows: TGCGCCAGCAGCCAAGATGGGGCAGGAATCTCCTACGAGCAGTACTTC. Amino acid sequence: CASSQDGAGISYEQYF.

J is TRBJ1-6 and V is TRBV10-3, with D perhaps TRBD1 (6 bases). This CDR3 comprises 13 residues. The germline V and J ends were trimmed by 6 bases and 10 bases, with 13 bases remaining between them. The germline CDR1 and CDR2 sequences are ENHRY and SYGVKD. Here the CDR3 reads CAISDLGASPLHF. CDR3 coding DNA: TGTGCCATCAGCGACTTGGGGGCCTCACCCCTCCACTTT.

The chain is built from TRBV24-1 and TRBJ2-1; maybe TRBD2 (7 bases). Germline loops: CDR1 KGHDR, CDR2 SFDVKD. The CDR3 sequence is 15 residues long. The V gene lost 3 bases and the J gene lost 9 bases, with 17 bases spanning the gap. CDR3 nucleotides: TGTGCCACCAGTGATGTGGGGGGGGCGCGGTTTGAGCAGTTCTTC. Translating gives CATSDVGGARFEQFF.

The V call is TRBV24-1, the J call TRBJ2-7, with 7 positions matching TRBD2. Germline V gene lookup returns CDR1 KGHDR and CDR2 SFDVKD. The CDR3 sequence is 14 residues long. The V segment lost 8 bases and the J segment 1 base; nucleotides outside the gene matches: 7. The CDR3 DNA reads TGTGCCACCAAGTGGCTAGCGGTATCCTACGAGCAGTACTTC. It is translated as CATKWLAVSYEQYF.

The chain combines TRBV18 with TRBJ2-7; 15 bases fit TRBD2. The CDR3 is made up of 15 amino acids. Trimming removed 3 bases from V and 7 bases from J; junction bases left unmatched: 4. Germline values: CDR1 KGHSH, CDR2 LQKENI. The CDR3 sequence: CASSPGLAGGGEQYF. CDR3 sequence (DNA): TGTGCCAGCTCACCGGGACTAGCGGGAGGAGGGGAGCAGTACTTC.

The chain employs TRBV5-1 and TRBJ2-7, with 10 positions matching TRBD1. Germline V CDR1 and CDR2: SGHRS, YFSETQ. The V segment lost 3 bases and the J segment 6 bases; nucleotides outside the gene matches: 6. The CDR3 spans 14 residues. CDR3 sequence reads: CASSYRDRGSEQYF. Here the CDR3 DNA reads TGCGCCAGCAGCTACCGGGACAGGGGCTCCGAGCAGTACTTC.

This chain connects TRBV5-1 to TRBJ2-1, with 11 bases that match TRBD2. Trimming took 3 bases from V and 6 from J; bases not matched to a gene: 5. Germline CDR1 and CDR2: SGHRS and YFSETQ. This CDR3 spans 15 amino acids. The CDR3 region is CASSYSGGASNEQFF. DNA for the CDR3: TGCGCCAGCAGCTATAGCGGGGGGGCTAGCAATGAGCAGTTCTTC.

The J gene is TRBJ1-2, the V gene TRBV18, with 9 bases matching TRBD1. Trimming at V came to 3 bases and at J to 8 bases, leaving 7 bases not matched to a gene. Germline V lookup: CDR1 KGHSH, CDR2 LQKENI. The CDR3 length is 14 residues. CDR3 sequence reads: CASSPPGQGNGYTF. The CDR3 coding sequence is TGTGCCAGCTCACCCCCGGGACAGGGAAACGGCTACACCTTC.

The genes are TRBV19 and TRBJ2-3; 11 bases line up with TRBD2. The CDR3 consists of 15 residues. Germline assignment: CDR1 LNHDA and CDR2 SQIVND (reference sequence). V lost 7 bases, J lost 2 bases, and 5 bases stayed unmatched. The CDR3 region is CASKPSGGITDTQYF. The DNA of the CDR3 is TGTGCCAGTAAGCCTAGCGGGGGGATCACAGATACGCAGTATTTT. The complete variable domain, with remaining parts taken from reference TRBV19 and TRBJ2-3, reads DGGITQSPKYLFRKEGQNVTLSCEQNLNHDAMYWYRQDPGQGLRLIYYSQIVNDFQKGDIAEGYSVSREKKESFPLTVTSAQKNPTAFYLCASKPSGGITDTQYFGPGTRLTVL.

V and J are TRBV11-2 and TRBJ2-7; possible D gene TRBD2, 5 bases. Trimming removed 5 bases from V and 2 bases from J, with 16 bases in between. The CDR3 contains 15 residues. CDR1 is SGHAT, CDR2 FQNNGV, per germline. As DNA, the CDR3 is TGTGCCAGCAGCCTCGGGCGGGCACCGACCTACGAGCAGTACTTC. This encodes CASSLGRAPTYEQYF.

The CDR3 protein is CSASLADTQYF. CDR3 DNA: TGCAGTGCTAGTCTAGCAGATACGCAGTATTTT. The chain combines TRBV20-1 with TRBJ2-3; D is uncertain. The CDR3 has 11 residues. The ends were cut back, 3 bases at V and 4 bases at J, with 5 bases in the middle. Germline assignment: CDR1 DFQATT and CDR2 SNEGSKA (reference sequence).

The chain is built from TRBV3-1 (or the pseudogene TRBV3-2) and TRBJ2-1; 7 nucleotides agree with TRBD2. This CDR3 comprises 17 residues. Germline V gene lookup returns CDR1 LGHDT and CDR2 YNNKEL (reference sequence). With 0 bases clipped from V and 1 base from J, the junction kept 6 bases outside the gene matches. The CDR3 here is CASSQDPQRGSYNEQFF. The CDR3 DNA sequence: TGTGCCAGCAGCCAAGATCCCCAGCGGGGTTCCTACAATGAGCAGTTCTTC.

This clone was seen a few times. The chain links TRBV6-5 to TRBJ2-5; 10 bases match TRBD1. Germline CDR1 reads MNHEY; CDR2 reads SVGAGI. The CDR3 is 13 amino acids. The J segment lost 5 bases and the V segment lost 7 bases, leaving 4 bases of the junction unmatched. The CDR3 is CASIWDRGETQYF. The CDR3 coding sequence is TGTGCCAGCATTTGGGACAGGGGCGAGACCCAGTACTTC.

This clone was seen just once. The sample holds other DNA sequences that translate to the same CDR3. In DNA, the CDR3 is TGTGCCAGCAGTTTAGGTAGAAATGAAAAACTGTTTTTT. Translating gives CASSLGRNEKLFF. This chain connects TRBV12-3 or TRBV12-4 to TRBJ1-4; D remains ambiguous. The CDR3 runs to 13 residues. Trimming stripped 1 base from V and 5 bases from J, with 5 bases between.

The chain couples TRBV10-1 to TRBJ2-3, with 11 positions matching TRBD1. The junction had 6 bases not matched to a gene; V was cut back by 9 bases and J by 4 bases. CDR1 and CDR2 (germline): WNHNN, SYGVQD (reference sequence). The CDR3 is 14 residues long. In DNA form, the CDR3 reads TGCGCCAGTAACCGGGACAGGGGGGCAGATACGCAGTATTTT. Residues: CASNRDRGADTQYF.

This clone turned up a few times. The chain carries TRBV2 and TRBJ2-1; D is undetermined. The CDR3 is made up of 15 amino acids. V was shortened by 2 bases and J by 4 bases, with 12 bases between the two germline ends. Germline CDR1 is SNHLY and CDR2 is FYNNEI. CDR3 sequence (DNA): TGTGCCAGCAGTGAATCGGGTCTGCAGTACAATGAGCAGTTCTTC. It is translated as CASSESGLQYNEQFF.